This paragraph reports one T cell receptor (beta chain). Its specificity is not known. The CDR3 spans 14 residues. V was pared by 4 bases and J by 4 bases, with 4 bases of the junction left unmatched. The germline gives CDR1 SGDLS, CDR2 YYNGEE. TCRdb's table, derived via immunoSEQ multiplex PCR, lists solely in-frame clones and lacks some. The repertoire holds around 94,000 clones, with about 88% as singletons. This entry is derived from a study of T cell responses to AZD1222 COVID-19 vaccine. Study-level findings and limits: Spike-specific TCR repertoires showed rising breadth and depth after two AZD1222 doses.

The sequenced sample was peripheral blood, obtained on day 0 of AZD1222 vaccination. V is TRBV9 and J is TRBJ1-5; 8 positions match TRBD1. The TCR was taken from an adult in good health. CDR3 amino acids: CASSRTGRNQPQHF. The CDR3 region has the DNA TGTGCCAGCAGCCGGACAGGGCGGAATCAGCCCCAGCATTTT.